The TCR beta chain described here comes from a study of breast tumors, draining lymph nodes, adjacent tissues. Whole-study findings and limits: Compared with lymph nodes, tumors were less diverse; compared with nontumor tissue, more. The data were judged consistent with most tumor T cells coming from lymph node and expanding in tumor. Compared with basal-like, luminal-like tumors shared significantly more repertoire with nontumor tissue. Tumor T cell lymph node origin was a supported hypothesis, not proven.

The V gene's germline CDR1 is MNHEY and CDR2 SVGAGI. The V end was cut by 5 bases, the J end by 4 bases, with 14 bases between. CDR3 size: 15 residues. Samples came from axillary lymph nodes draining the breast cancer. About this clonotype itself: As yet, its antigen is unknown. A much larger clone differs by one base, so this may be a read error. Given the absence of the conserved phenylalanine or tryptophan at the CDR3 end, a read error is likely.

TCRdb used MiXCR to reprocess the multiplex PCR reads, holding one entry per CDR3 protein. The sample has some 170,000 distinct CDR3 sequences, 33% seen once. Sample: axillary lymph node tissue. This TCR was sampled from a female donor with breast cancer. Some clones in this sample may be carry-over from other donors' samples. V usage is TRBV6-5 and J usage is TRBJ2-2; TRBD1 or TRBD2 may be the D gene (5 bases each). The DNA of the CDR3 is TGTGCCAGCAGTCGGCCCAGGGCGGGCACCGGGGAGCTGTTTCTT. This translates into CASSRPRAGTGELFL.